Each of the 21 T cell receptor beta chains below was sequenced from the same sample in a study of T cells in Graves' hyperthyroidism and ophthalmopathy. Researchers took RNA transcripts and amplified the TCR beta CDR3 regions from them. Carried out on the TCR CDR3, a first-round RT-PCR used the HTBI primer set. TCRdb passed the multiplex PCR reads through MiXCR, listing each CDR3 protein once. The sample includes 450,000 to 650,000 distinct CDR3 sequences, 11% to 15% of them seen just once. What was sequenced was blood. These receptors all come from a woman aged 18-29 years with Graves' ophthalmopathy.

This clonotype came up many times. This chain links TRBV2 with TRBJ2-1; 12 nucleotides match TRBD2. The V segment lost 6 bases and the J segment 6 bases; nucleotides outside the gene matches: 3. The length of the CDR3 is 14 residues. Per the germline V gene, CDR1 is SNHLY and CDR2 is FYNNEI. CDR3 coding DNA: TGTGCCAGCAGGACTAGCGGGAGTGCCAATGAGCAGTTCTTC. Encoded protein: CASRTSGSANEQFF.

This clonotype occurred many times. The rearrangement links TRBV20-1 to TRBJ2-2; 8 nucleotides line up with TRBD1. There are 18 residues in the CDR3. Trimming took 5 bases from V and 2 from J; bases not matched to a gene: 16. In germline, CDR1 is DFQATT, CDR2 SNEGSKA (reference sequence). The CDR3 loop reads CSAAGTGFIGGNTGELFF. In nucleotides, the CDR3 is TGCAGTGCTGCCGGGACAGGATTCATCGGCGGCAACACCGGGGAGCTGTTTTTT.

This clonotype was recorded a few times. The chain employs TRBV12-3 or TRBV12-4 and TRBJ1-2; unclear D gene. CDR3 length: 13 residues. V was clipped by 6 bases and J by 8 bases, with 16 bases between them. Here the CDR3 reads CASSTGPYRGYTF. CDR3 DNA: TGTGCCAGCAGCACCGGGCCATACCGGGGCTACACCTTC.

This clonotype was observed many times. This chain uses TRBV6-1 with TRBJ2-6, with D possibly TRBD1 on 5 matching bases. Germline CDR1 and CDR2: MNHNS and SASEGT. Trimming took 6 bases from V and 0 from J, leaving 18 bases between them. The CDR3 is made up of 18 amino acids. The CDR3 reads CASSFPPRGVSGANVLTF. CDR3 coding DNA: TGTGCCAGCAGCTTTCCCCCTAGGGGTGTCTCTGGGGCCAACGTCCTGACTTTC.

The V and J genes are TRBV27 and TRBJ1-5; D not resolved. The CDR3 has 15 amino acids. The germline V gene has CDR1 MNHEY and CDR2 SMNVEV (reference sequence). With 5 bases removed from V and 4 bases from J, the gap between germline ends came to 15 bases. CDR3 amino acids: CASSPVFSDNQPQHF. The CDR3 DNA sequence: TGTGCCAGCAGTCCCGTTTTCAGCGATAATCAGCCCCAGCATTTT.

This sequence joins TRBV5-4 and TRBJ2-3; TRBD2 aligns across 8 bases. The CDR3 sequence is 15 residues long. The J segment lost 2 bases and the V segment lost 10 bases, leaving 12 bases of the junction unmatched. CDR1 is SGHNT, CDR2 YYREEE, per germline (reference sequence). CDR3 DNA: TGTGCCGGATTAATAGCGGGGAAAAACACAGATACGCAGTATTTT. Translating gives CAGLIAGKNTDTQYF.

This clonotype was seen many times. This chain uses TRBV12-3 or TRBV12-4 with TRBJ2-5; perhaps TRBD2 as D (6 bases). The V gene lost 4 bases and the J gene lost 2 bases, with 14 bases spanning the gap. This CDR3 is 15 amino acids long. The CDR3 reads CASSSHLAPQETQYF. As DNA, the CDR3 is TGTGCCAGCAGTTCTCACCTAGCGCCTCAAGAGACCCAGTACTTC.

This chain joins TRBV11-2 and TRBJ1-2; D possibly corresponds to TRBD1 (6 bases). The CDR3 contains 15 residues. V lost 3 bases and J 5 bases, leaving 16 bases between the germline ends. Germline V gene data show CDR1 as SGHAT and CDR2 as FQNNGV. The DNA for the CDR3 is TGTGCCAGCAGCTTGAACAGGGACGTCCATTATGGCTACACCTTC. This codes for CASSLNRDVHYGYTF.

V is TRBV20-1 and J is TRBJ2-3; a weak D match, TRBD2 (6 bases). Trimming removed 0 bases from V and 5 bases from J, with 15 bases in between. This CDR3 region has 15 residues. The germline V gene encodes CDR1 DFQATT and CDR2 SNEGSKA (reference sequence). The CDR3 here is CSARDRRATQDTQYF. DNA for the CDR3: TGCAGTGCTAGAGATCGGAGGGCTACCCAAGATACGCAGTATTTT.

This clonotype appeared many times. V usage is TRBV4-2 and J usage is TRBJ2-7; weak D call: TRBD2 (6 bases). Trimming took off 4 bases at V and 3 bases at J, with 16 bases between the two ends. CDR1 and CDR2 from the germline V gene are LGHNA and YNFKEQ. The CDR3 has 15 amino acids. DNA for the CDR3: TGTGCCAGCAGCCCCCTCCCGGGACTCAGCTACGAGCAGTACTTC. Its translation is CASSPLPGLSYEQYF.

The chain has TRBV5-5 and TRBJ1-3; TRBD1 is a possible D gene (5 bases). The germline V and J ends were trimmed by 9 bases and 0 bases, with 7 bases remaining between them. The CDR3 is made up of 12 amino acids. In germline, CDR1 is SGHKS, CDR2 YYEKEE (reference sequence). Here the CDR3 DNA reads TGTGCCAAGACAGACTCTGGAAACACCATATATTTT. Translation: CAKTDSGNTIYF.

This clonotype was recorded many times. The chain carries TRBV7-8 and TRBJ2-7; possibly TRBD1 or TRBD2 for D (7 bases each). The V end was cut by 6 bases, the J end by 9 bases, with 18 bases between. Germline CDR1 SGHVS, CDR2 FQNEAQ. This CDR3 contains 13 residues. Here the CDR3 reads CASRPGGGAGQYF. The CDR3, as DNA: TGTGCCAGCAGACCAGGGGGGGGAGCGGGGCAGTACTTC.

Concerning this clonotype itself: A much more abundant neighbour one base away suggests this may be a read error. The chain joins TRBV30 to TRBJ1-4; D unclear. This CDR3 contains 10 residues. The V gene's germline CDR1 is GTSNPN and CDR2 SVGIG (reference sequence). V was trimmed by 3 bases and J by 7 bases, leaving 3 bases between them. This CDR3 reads CAWSREKLFF. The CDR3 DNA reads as TGTGCCTGGAGCCGTGAAAAACTGTTTTTT.

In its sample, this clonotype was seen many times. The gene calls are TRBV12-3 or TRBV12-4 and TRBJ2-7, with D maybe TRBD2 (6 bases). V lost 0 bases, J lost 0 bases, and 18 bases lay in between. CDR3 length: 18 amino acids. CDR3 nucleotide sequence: TGTGCCAGCAGTTTAGCGCTCGGGGGAAAGGCGGCCTCCTACGAGCAGTACTTC. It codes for CASSLALGGKAASYEQYF.

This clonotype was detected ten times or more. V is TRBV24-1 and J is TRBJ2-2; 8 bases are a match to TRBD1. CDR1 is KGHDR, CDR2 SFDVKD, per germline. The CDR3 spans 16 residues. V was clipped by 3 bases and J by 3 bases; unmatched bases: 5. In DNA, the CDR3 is TGTGCCACCAGTGATCCCCTGACAGGGGACACCGGGGAGCTGTTTTTT. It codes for CATSDPLTGDTGELFF.

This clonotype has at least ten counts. The DNA of the CDR3 is TGTGCCAGCAGTTTCGGGGGCAATGAGCAGTTCTTC. Protein product: CASSFGGNEQFF. The chain joins TRBV12-3 or TRBV12-4 to TRBJ2-1; a possible D gene is TRBD2 (6 bases). This CDR3 is 12 amino acids long. Between the trimmed V and J ends, which lost 3 bases and 6 bases, there was a span of 6 bases.

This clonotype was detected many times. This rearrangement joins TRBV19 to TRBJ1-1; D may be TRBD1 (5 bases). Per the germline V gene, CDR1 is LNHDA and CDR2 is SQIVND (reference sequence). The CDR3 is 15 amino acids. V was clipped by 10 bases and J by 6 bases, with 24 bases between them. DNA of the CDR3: TGTGCCACCAGTATGGCGGGGACCCGGAGGCCTGAAGCTTTCTTT. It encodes CATSMAGTRRPEAFF.

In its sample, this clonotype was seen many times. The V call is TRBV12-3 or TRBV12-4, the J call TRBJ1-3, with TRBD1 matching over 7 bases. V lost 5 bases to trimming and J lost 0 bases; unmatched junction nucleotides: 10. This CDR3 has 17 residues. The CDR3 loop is CASSLLLRGSSGNTIYF. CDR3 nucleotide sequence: TGTGCCAGCAGTCTCCTGCTCAGGGGGAGCTCTGGAAACACCATATATTTT.

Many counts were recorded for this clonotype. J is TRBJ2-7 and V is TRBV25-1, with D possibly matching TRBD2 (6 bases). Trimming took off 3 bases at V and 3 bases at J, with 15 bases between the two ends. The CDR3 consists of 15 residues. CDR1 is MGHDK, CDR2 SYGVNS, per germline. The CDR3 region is CASSDLAGAGYEQYF. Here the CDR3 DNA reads TGTGCCAGCAGTGATCTGGCCGGAGCGGGCTACGAGCAGTACTTC.

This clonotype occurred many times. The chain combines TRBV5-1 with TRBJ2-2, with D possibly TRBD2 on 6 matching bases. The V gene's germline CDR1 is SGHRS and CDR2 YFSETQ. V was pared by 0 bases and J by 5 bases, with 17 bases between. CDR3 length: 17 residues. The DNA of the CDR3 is TGCGCCAGCAGCTTGGGAGCTCGGACTACCTTAACCGGGGAGCTGTTTTTT. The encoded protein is CASSLGARTTLTGELFF.

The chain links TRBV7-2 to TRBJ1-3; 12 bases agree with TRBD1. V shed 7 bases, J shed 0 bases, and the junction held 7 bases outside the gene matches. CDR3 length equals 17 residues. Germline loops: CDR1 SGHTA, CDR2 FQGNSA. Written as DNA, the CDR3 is TGTGCCAGCAATCCGGGACAGGGGGCGAACTCTGGAAACACCATATATTTT. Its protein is CASNPGQGANSGNTIYF.